This T cell receptor (beta chain) stems from a study of a mutant IDH1 vaccine in newly diagnosed glioma. Study-level information: Sex among treated patients split approximately 62% male, roughly 40% female; mean age was approximately 41 years. Before enrollment, patients got radiotherapy alone, temozolomide alone, or mostly the combination.

Details on this clone: What it binds is not known.

Findings and caveats of the study: Top peripheral T cell clonotype shifts appeared unrelated to pseudoprogression. Roughly 92% of patients showed vaccine-induced immune responses across multiple MHC alleles.

Time point denoted: baseline, week 1 (first vaccination visit). Specified treatment: pre-vaccination baseline after standard-of-care therapy. The table came from immunoSEQ multiplex PCR; TCRdb's copy has only in-frame clones and leaves some out. The data contain roughly 68,000 clones, 70% to 80% of them singletons. The source is a man aged 50 or older with glioma. The sample was PBMCs, taken from a glioma patient treated with radiotherapy, temozolomide or both.

The CDR3 DNA reads TGTGCCAGCAGCTTCCCCCCGCCGGAGGGCACTGAAGCTTTCTTT. Its protein is CASSFPPPEGTEAFF. The chain links TRBV7-9 to TRBJ1-1; D is undetermined. The germline CDR1 and CDR2 sequences are SEHNR and FQNEAQ (reference sequence). The CDR3 is made up of 15 amino acids. Between the trimmed V and J ends, which lost 3 bases and 4 bases, there was a span of 15 bases.